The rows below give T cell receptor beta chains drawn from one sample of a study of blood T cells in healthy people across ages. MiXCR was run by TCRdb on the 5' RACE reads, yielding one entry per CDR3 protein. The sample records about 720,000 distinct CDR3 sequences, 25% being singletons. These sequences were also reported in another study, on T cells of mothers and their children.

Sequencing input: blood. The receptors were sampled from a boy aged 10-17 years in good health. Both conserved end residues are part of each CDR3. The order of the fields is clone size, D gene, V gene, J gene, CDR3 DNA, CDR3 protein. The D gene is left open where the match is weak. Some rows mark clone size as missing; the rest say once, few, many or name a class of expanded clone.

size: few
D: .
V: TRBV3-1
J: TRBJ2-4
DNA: TGTGCCAGCAGCCAAGTTACAGGGAGGAACATTCAGTACTTC
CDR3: CASSQVTGRNIQYF

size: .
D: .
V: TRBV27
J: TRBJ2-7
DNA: TGTGCCAGCAGTCCGCCGGGCACGCTATTCCACGAGCAGTACTTC
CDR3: CASSPPGTLFHEQYF

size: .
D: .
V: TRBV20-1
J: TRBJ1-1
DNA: TGCAGTGCTAGAGGTTCCCTCAACACTGAAGCTTTCTTT
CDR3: CSARGSLNTEAFF

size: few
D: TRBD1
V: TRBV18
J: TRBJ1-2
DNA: TGTGCCAGCTCACCGGGACAGGCGCCCTATGGCTACACCTTC
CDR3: CASSPGQAPYGYTF

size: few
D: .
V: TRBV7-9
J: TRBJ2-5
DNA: TGTGCCAGCAGCTTAGTTCCAGGGAGGGAGACCCAGTACTTC
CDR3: CASSLVPGRETQYF

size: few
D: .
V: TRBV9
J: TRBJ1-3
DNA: TGTGCCAGCAGCGCCGCCATTACAGGGTTCGGAAACACCATATATTTT
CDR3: CASSAAITGFGNTIYF

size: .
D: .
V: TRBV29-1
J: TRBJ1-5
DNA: TGCAGCGCCGGCAGTGCTAGTCAGCCCCAGCATTTT
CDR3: CSAGSASQPQHF

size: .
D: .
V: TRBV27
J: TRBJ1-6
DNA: TGTGCCAGCAGACGGACTGGTTCACCCCTCCACTTT
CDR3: CASRRTGSPLHF

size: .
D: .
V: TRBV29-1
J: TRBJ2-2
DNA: TGCAGCGTTGGAGGGGACACCGGGGAGCTGTTTTTT
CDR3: CSVGGDTGELFF

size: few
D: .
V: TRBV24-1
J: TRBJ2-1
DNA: TGTGCCACCAGCTCAGTATCGTCCTCTGGAGTGGCCAATGAGCAGTTCTTC
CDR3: CATSSVSSSGVANEQFF

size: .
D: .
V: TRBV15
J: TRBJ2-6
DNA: TGTGCCACCAGCAGACCGCGGGCCTCCCCCTCTGGGGCCAACGTCCTGACTTTC
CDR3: CATSRPRASPSGANVLTF

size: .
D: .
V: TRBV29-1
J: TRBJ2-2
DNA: TGCAGCGTTGAAATACCCAAGAACACCGGGGAGCTGTTTTTT
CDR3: CSVEIPKNTGELFF

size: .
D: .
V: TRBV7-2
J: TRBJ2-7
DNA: TGTGCCAGCAGCTTAGCGGAGGGGGCGCGATCCGAGCAGTACTTC
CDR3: CASSLAEGARSEQYF

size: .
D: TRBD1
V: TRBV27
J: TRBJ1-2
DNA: TGTGCCAGCAGTCCAGAGACAGGGGGCTATGGCTACACCTTC
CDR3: CASSPETGGYGYTF

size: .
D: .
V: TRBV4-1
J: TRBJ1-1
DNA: TGCGCCAGCAGCCAAGTCTCCGGGAACACTGAAGCTTTCTTT
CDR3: CASSQVSGNTEAFF

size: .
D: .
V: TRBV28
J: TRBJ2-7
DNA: TGTGCCAGCAGCTTGACCCCACGCTACGAGCAGTACTTC
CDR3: CASSLTPRYEQYF

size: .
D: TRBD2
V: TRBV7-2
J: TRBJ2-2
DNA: TGTGCCAGCAGCCCGTCCGGACTAGCGGGAGACGGGGAGCTGTTTTTT
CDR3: CASSPSGLAGDGELFF

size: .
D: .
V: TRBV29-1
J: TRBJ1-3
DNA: TGCAGCGTTGAGGACGGCTTGGTTGGAAACACCATATATTTT
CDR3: CSVEDGLVGNTIYF

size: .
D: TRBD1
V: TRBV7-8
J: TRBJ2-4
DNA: TGTGCCAGCAGCTTAGAGGGCAGGGGGAAAAACATTCAGTACTTC
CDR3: CASSLEGRGKNIQYF

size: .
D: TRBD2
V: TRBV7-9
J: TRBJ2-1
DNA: TGTGCCAGCAGCCCAGCCCCGGGACTAGCGGTCTACAATGAGCAGTTCTTC
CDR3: CASSPAPGLAVYNEQFF

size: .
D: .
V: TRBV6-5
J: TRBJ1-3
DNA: TGTGCCAGCAGACAGACCCTCTCTGGAAACACCATATATTTT
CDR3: CASRQTLSGNTIYF

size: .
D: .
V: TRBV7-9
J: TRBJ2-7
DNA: TGTGCCAGCAGCTTAGCGGCAGGGCCCCACGAGCAGTACTTC
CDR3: CASSLAAGPHEQYF

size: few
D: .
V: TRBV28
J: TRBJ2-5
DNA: TGTGCCAGCAGTTCGGACAGGTTCGGGGAGGTCTTTAGGGAGACCCAGTACTTC
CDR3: CASSSDRFGEVFRETQYF

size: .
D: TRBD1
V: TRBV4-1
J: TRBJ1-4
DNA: TGCGCCAGCAGCCAAGATAGGGACAGCCTTAATGAAAAACTGTTTTTT
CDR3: CASSQDRDSLNEKLFF

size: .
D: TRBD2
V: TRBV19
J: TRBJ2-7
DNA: TGTGCCAGTATTTCTAGCGGGACTTACGAGCAGTACTTC
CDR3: CASISSGTYEQYF

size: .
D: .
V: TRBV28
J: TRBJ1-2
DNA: TGTGCCAGCAGTTCCGAGACAGCGACATTGATCTATGGCTACACCTTC
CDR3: CASSSETATLIYGYTF

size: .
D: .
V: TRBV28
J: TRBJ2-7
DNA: TGTGCCAGCAGTTTGAGGGACGGACTCTACGAGCAGTACTTC
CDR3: CASSLRDGLYEQYF

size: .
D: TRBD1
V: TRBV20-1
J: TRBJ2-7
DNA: TGCAGTGCCAGAACCGGGACAGGGGCTAAGATCCCCACTTACGAGCAGTACTTC
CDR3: CSARTGTGAKIPTYEQYF

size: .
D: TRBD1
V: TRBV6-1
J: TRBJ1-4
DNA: TGTGCCAGCAGTGAAAAGACAGGGACGAGTACTAATGAAAAACTGTTTTTT
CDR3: CASSEKTGTSTNEKLFF

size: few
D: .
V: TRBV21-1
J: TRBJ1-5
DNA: TGTGCCAGCAGCAAAGAGGGGGGACAGGGGCAACAGCCCCAGCATTTT
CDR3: CASSKEGGQGQQPQHF

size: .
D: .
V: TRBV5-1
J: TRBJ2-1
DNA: TGCGCCAGCAGCTTGGCTCGAGAGGGTGAGCAGTTCTTC
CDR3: CASSLAREGEQFF

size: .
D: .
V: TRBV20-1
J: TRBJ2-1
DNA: TGCAGTGCTCGAGGGGCAGGGGTGACAAGAGAGCAGTTCTTC
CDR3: CSARGAGVTREQFF

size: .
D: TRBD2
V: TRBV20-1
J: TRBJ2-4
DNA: TGCAGTGCTGAACGGACTAGCGGGGCCAAAAACATTCAGTACTTC
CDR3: CSAERTSGAKNIQYF

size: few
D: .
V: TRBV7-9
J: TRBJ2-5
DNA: TGTGCCAGCAGCTTAAGGCGGAATCAAGAGACCCAGTACTTC
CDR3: CASSLRRNQETQYF

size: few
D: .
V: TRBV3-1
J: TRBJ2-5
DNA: TGTGCCAGCAGACAGAGGTACCAAGAGACCCAGTACTTC
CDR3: CASRQRYQETQYF

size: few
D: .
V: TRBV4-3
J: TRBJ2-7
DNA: TGCGCCAGCAGCCAAAGGGTTCAGTCCTACGAGCAGTACTTC
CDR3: CASSQRVQSYEQYF

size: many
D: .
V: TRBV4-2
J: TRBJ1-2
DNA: TGTGCCAGCAGCCAAGACGACAAGACGAACTATGGCTACACCTTC
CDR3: CASSQDDKTNYGYTF

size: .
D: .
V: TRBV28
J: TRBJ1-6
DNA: TGTGCCAGCAGTCCAAATTCATGGGAGTTTAATTCACCCCTCCACTTT
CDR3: CASSPNSWEFNSPLHF

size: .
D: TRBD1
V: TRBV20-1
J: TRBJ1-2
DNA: TGCAGTGCTAGAGATAACCAGGGGGATGGCTACACCTTC
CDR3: CSARDNQGDGYTF

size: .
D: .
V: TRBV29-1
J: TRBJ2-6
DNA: TGCAGCGGCTTACTTGGGGCCAGCGTCCTGACTTTC
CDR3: CSGLLGASVLTF

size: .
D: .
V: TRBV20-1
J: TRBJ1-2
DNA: TGCAGTGCTCCAGGTGACGGTGGCTACACCTTC
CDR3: CSAPGDGGYTF

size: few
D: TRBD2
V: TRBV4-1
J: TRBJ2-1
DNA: TGCGCCAGCAGCCAAGTTTGGACGGCGGGAGAGCGTTTTTTAAATGAGCAGTTCTTC
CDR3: CASSQVWTAGERFLNEQFF

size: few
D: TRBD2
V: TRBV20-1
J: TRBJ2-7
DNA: TGCAGTGCCTCGGGGGCTAGCGGGGGCGGCGGGTACGAGCAGTACTTC
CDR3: CSASGASGGGGYEQYF

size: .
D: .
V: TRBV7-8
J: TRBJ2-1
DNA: TGTGCCAGCAGCGCGGGACAAAGCTCCTACAATGAGCAGTTCTTC
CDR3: CASSAGQSSYNEQFF

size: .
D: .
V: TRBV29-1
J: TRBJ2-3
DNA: TGCAGCGTTGAGTTAGGGTCCCGGGATACGCAGTATTTT
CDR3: CSVELGSRDTQYF

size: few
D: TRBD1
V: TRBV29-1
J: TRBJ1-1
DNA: TGCAGCGTTGAACAGGGGGGTGCTGAAGCTTTCTTT
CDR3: CSVEQGGAEAFF

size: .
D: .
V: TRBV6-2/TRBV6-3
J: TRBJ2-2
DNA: TGTGCCAGCAGGCCGGGACAAACTCTCACCGGGGAGCTGTTTTTT
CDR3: CASRPGQTLTGELFF

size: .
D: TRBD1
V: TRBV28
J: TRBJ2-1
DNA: TGTGCCAGCGGTTTCAGCTTCGGGACAGGGGGCTCTGAGCAGTTCTTC
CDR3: CASGFSFGTGGSEQFF

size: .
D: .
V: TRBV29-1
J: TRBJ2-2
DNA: TGCAGCGTTATGGCCCAACAGGTGAACACCGGGGAGCTGTTTTTT
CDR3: CSVMAQQVNTGELFF